A single sample is the source of the 29 T cell receptor beta chains below, sequenced in a study of blood T cells in healthy people across ages. Primers used in a second PCR of about 7 to 12 cycles were a sample-barcoded 5' primer and a J-beta primer mix. TCRdb re-called the 5' RACE reads with MiXCR, one entry per CDR3 protein. Here the sample spans some 1.8 million distinct CDR3 sequences, about two fifths being singletons. The sequenced sample consisted of blood. The receptors were sampled from a human donor in good health.

There are a few counts of this clonotype. The genes are TRBV7-2 and TRBJ2-7; the match to TRBD1 covers 7 bases. V lost 1 base, J lost 6 bases, and 9 bases stayed unmatched. This CDR3 spans 15 amino acids. The V gene's germline CDR1 is SGHTA and CDR2 FQGNSA. The CDR3 region has the DNA TGTGCCAGCAGCTTAGTCCGCACAGGGGTAGGCGAGCAGTACTTC. The encoded protein is CASSLVRTGVGEQYF.

This clonotype was counted only a few times. V is TRBV20-1 and J is TRBJ1-1; 10 nucleotides line up with TRBD1. Trimming cost V 6 bases and J 7 bases; bases outside gene matches: 5. In germline, CDR1 is DFQATT, CDR2 SNEGSKA (reference sequence). This CDR3 is built from 12 residues. CDR3 sequence (DNA): TGCAGTGCCCGGGGGACAGGGGTTGAAGCTTTCTTT. Translating it yields CSARGTGVEAFF.

Only a few counts were recorded for this clonotype. V is TRBV7-9 and J is TRBJ2-1; D remains unclear. The end of the DNA fits TRBJ2-7 better, so the J call may be wrong. The CDR3 sequence is 11 residues long. The germline CDR1 and CDR2 sequences are SEHNR and FQNEAQ (reference sequence). This CDR3 reads CATSTPYEQYF. The CDR3 DNA reads as TGTGCCACCTCAACACCGTACGAGCAGTACTTC.

The CDR3 nucleotides read TGTGCCAGCAGCTTTACTATACAGGGGACCTATGGCTACACCTTC. Translation gives CASSFTIQGTYGYTF. This sequence joins TRBV7-2 and TRBJ1-2, with 7 positions matching TRBD1. With V trimmed by 3 bases and J by 4 bases, 8 bases remained unmatched. The CDR3 contains 15 residues. In germline, CDR1 is SGHTA, CDR2 FQGNSA.

This CDR3 is CASSHIRANYGYTF. The DNA for the CDR3 is TGCGCCAGCAGCCATATCAGGGCTAACTATGGCTACACCTTC. The chain recombines TRBV4-3 with TRBJ1-2; D perhaps matches TRBD1 (5 bases). CDR1 is LGHNA, CDR2 YSLEER, per germline. Trimming left V 3 bases short and J 0 bases short, with 8 bases between. The CDR3 loop spans 14 amino acids.

This chain links TRBV2 with TRBJ2-1; tentative D call: TRBD2 (7 bases). The ends were cut back, 6 bases at V and 12 bases at J, with 18 bases in the middle. Germline V gene lookup returns CDR1 SNHLY and CDR2 FYNNEI. The length of the CDR3 is 13 residues. The CDR3 region is CASRTTGGHGQFF. The CDR3 nucleotides read TGTGCCAGCAGGACGACGGGGGGCCATGGGCAGTTCTTC.

V and J are TRBV6-6 and TRBJ2-7; 8 positions match TRBD2. The J call may be faulty, since TRBJ2-5 better matches the DNA end. CDR1 is MNHNY, CDR2 SVGAGI, per germline (reference sequence). The CDR3 has 15 amino acids. In DNA form, the CDR3 reads TGTGCCAGCAGTTACCCCCGCGGGGGGTTGAAGACCCAGTACTTC. Translated: CASSYPRGGLKTQYF.

The chain carries TRBV7-2 and TRBJ2-7; D perhaps matches TRBD1 (5 bases). There are 15 residues in the CDR3. V was trimmed by 1 base and J by 2 bases, leaving 12 bases between them. The germline V gene encodes CDR1 SGHTA and CDR2 FQGNSA. CDR3 in amino acids: CASSLVDRPAYEQYF. The CDR3 DNA follows: TGTGCCAGCAGCTTAGTTGACAGACCAGCCTACGAGCAGTACTTC.

This chain links TRBV3-1 with TRBJ2-7; TRBD1 agrees at 9 bases. Germline values: CDR1 LGHDT, CDR2 YNNKEL (reference sequence). V lost 8 bases to trimming and J lost 5 bases; unmatched junction nucleotides: 13. CDR3 length equals 15 residues. The CDR3 loop reads CASGTFVGQGHEQYF. DNA for the CDR3: TGTGCCAGCGGAACCTTTGTAGGACAGGGGCACGAGCAGTACTTC.

The genes are TRBV28 and TRBJ1-2, with no clear D. Germline CDR1 is MDHEN and CDR2 is SYDVKM. V was cut by 1 base and J by 4 bases, with 10 bases left in between. CDR3 length equals 14 residues. CDR3 region: CASSLFPGPYGYTF. The CDR3 DNA follows: TGTGCCAGCAGTTTATTCCCAGGACCCTATGGCTACACCTTC.

This clonotype was counted between two and nine times. The chain employs TRBV21-1 and TRBJ2-1; the DNA was not compared with TRBD2, the D call given in the table. TRBV21-1 is a documented pseudogene. The CDR3 covers 18 residues. The CDR3 sequence: CASSPRPKTSGGRNEQFF. CDR3 sequence (DNA): TGTGCCAGCAGCCCCCGACCCAAGACTAGCGGGGGGCGCAATGAGCAGTTCTTC.

The chain has TRBV7-3 and TRBJ2-1, with D maybe TRBD2 (7 bases). This CDR3 is 13 amino acids long. Germline CDR1 and CDR2: SGHTA and FQGTGA. Trimming stripped 5 bases from V and 13 bases from J, with 18 bases between. CDR3 coding DNA: TGTGCCAGCAGCCAGGGGCAGAGCGGGGCTCAGTTCTTC. It encodes CASSQGQSGAQFF.

The chain couples TRBV28 to TRBJ2-3; 10 bases map to TRBD2. CDR1 and CDR2 (germline): MDHEN, SYDVKM. The V gene end was trimmed by 4 bases and the J gene end by 2 bases; junction bases not matched to a gene: 9. CDR3 length equals 17 residues. This CDR3 is CASSSLAGDTYTDTQYF. DNA of the CDR3: TGTGCCAGCAGTTCGCTAGCGGGGGATACTTACACAGATACGCAGTATTTT. Filled out from reference TRBV28 and TRBJ2-3, the complete variable domain reads DVKVTQSSRYLVKRTGEKVFLECVQDMDHENMFWYRQDPGLGLRLIYFSYDVKMKEKGDIPEGYSVSREKKERFSLILESASTNQTSMYLCASSSLAGDTYTDTQYFGPGTRLTVL.

V is TRBV20-1 and J is TRBJ2-1; TRBD2 agrees at 8 bases. With 0 bases clipped from V and 5 bases from J, the junction kept 12 bases outside the gene matches. Germline lookup yields CDR1 DFQATT and CDR2 SNEGSKA (reference sequence). The CDR3 loop spans 17 amino acids. The CDR3 loop reads CSARDYGGAGDHNEQFF. CDR3 nucleotide sequence: TGCAGTGCTAGAGATTATGGGGGAGCGGGGGACCACAATGAGCAGTTCTTC.

This clonotype came up a few times. The chain joins TRBV29-1 to TRBJ2-1; D is unresolved. The germline V gene has CDR1 SQVTM and CDR2 ANQGSEA. The CDR3 runs 12 residues. The germline V and J ends were trimmed by 7 bases and 0 bases, with 7 bases remaining between them. The CDR3 here is CSGKSSYNEQFF. The CDR3 DNA follows: TGCAGCGGGAAGAGCTCCTACAATGAGCAGTTCTTC.

CDR3: CASSQSPPAGVHEQYF. The CDR3 DNA reads as TGCGCCAGCAGCCAATCCCCACCAGCGGGGGTACACGAGCAGTACTTC. This chain uses TRBV4-1 with TRBJ2-4, with TRBD2 identical over 8 bases. With the DNA end fitting TRBJ2-7 better, the J assignment may be wrong. The CDR3 is 16 amino acids. CDR1 and CDR2 (germline): MGHRA, YSYEKL.

CDR3 DNA: TGTGCCAGCAGTGGGAAGGAAGGTTGGGAGACCCAGTACTTC. As protein: CASSGKEGWETQYF. The V gene is TRBV2, the J gene TRBJ2-7; no firm D call. Gene TRBJ2-5 matches the end of the DNA better, so the J call may be wrong. The CDR3 totals 14 residues. Per germline, CDR1 SNHLY and CDR2 FYNNEI.

This chain connects TRBV6-2 or TRBV6-3 to TRBJ2-1, with TRBD1 matching 8 bases. The CDR3 is made up of 14 amino acids. Losses at the gene ends were 10 bases for V and 9 bases for J; bases not matched to a gene: 14. Germline CDR1 reads MNHEY; CDR2 reads SVGEGT. The CDR3 region is CATQTGTGSGEQFF. The DNA of the CDR3 is TGTGCCACTCAAACAGGGACAGGATCGGGTGAGCAGTTCTTC.

Note on this clonotype: The junction departs from the called germline gene at one end, perhaps through a read error. The chain couples TRBV29-1 to TRBJ2-7, with D tentatively TRBD1 (6 bases). This CDR3 spans 13 amino acids. The germline V gene encodes CDR1 SQVTM and CDR2 ANQGSEA. The CDR3 coding sequence is TGCAACGTTAAGGGGGTCGCCTCCTACGAGCAGTACTTC. It translates to CNVKGVASYEQYF.

A few counts support this clonotype. The V call is TRBV4-2, the J call TRBJ2-1, with D tentatively TRBD1 (6 bases). With the DNA end fitting TRBJ2-7 better, the J assignment may be wrong. CDR1 is LGHNA and CDR2 is YNFKEQ in the germline V gene. This CDR3 region has 14 residues. CDR3 protein: CASSQVGQYSEQYF. Written as DNA, the CDR3 is TGTGCCAGCAGCCAAGTCGGACAGTACTCCGAGCAGTACTTC.

This clonotype has a handful of counts. The V call is TRBV20-1, the J call TRBJ2-1; the D is unclear. Germline values: CDR1 DFQATT, CDR2 SNEGSKA (reference sequence). This CDR3 has 19 residues. CDR3 residues: CSPSLANSPAQYQNNEQFF. DNA for the CDR3: TGCAGCCCGAGTTTGGCCAACAGCCCGGCCCAATACCAGAACAATGAGCAGTTCTTC.

This chain joins TRBV15 and TRBJ2-1, with D perhaps TRBD2 (6 bases). The DNA matches TRBJ2-7 better at its end, which makes the J call doubtful. This CDR3 is 15 amino acids long. Germline CDR1 and CDR2: LNHNV and YYDKDF (reference sequence). The CDR3 reads CATSFAGSSYNEQYF. The CDR3 bases are TGTGCCACCAGCTTCGCGGGGAGCTCCTACAATGAGCAGTACTTC.

In regard to this clonotype: This could be a read error, since a much larger clone is one nucleotide away. The chain recombines TRBV12-3 or TRBV12-4 with TRBJ2-1; D might be TRBD2 (6 bases). Deletions cut 6 bases from V and 5 bases from J, with 17 bases between. CDR3 length: 15 amino acids. The CDR3 nucleotides read TGTGCCAGCAGCTTTTCCCCCGGGGGTCACAATGAGCAGTTCTTC. This gives the protein CASSFSPGGHNEQFF.

The rearrangement joins TRBV20-1 to TRBJ2-3, with 10 positions matching TRBD2. V trimming: 6 bases; J trimming: 2 bases; junction bases outside the gene matches: 23. CDR1 DFQATT and CDR2 SNEGSKA come from the germline V gene (reference sequence). This CDR3 has 20 amino acids. CDR3 amino acids: CSAPSPGASGSNLNTDTQYF. The CDR3 DNA reads as TGCAGTGCCCCAAGCCCTGGGGCTAGCGGGAGTAACCTAAACACAGATACGCAGTATTTT.

The rearrangement links TRBV7-2 to TRBJ1-1; D is unresolved. The CDR3 is 14 residues long. Trimming left V 2 bases short and J 4 bases short, with 11 bases between. Looked up from germline, CDR1 is SGHTA and CDR2 is FQGNSA. This chain's CDR3 is CASSLMVRSTEAFF. CDR3 bases: TGTGCCAGCAGCTTAATGGTTAGGAGCACTGAAGCTTTCTTT.

This clonotype was observed a few times. For the CDR3, the DNA is TGCGCCAGCAGCCAAGTATGGAGGCGCGATCTCGAGCAGTACTTC. Protein sequence: CASSQVWRRDLEQYF. The V gene is TRBV4-3, the J gene TRBJ2-4, with a possible D match to TRBD2 (5 bases). The DNA end is a closer match to TRBJ2-7, so the J assignment may be wrong. Germline CDR1 reads LGHNA; CDR2 reads YSLEER. This CDR3 is 15 amino acids long.

The V call is TRBV20-1, the J call TRBJ1-1; D gene ambiguous. CDR1 DFQATT and CDR2 SNEGSKA come from the germline V gene (reference sequence). This CDR3 spans 11 amino acids. The germline V and J ends were trimmed by 7 bases and 6 bases, with 12 bases remaining between them. CDR3 bases: TGCAGTGGCAGCGCTTTGGCTGAAGCTTTCTTT. Protein sequence: CSGSALAEAFF.

The chain uses TRBV12-3 or TRBV12-4 and TRBJ1-1; D is perhaps TRBD1 (6 bases). The CDR3 extends over 14 amino acids. Trimming left V 4 bases short and J 6 bases short, with 15 bases between. The CDR3 region is CASSWDKRVSEAFF. The CDR3 DNA sequence: TGTGCCAGCAGTTGGGACAAAAGGGTATCTGAAGCTTTCTTT.

The V and J genes are TRBV12-3 or TRBV12-4 and TRBJ2-1, with D tentatively TRBD1 or TRBD2 (5 bases each). The CDR3 spans 13 residues. Trimming stripped 6 bases from V and 6 bases from J, with 12 bases between. This CDR3 reads CASRGTNFNEQFF. The CDR3 region has the DNA TGTGCCAGCAGGGGGACCAATTTCAATGAGCAGTTCTTC.